The 14 T cell receptor beta chains below were found in one sample sequenced in a study of CD8+CD57+ T cells in acquired aplastic anemia. CD8+CD57+ cell expansion, shown by flow cytometry, had occurred in the patients selected for sequencing. The TCR beta profiling, which covered VDJ combination and CDR3 sequence, was carried out using genomic DNA as the template. TCRdb processed the reads anew with MiXCR; each CDR3 protein has one entry. The sample carries a few hundred thousand distinct CDR3 sequences, about 80% recorded once. The specimen was sorted CD4+, CD8+, or CD8+CD57+ T cells (not recorded which) from PBMCs. These receptors came from a human donor with aplastic anemia.

Concerning this clonotype itself: Sequence at one end of the junction differs from germline and may be a read error. The chain couples TRBV2 to TRBJ2-3; D tentatively reads TRBD1 or TRBD2 (5 bases each). Germline CDR1 is SNHLY and CDR2 is FYNNEI. CDR3 length: 12 residues. The CDR3 reads CASGDGAADTHF. The CDR3 DNA reads TGTGCCAGCGGGGACGGGGCAGCAGATACGCATTTT.

A few counts support this clonotype. The chain is built from TRBV2 and TRBJ2-4; D tentatively reads TRBD1 or TRBD2 (6 bases each). The J call is uncertain, as TRBJ2-3 better fits the DNA end. The CDR3 has 13 residues. Germline CDR1 SNHLY, CDR2 FYNNEI. CDR3 DNA sequence: TGTGCCAGCGGGGACGGGGGCACCATTCCGCAGTATTTT. Residues: CASGDGGTIPQYF.

Worth noting for this clonotype: At one end the junction does not follow the germline gene, possibly because of a read error. This chain connects TRBV7-9 to TRBJ1-1; D unresolved. This CDR3 contains 14 residues. Germline CDR1 reads SEHNR; CDR2 reads FQNEAQ (reference sequence). The CDR3, as DNA: TGTGCCAGCAGCTTACCGAGGGTGGGCACTGAACATTACTTT. This encodes CASSLPRVGTEHYF.

V usage is TRBV9 and J usage is TRBJ2-3, with a weak D call TRBD2 (6 bases). The ends were cut back, 2 bases at V and 12 bases at J, with 22 bases in the middle. Germline assignment: CDR1 SGDLS and CDR2 YYNGEE. The CDR3 covers 15 residues. CDR3 amino acids: CASSVSRGTGGDQYF. The CDR3 nucleotides read TGTGCCAGCAGCGTTTCTCGGGGGACCGGGGGAGACCAGTATTTT.

The chain carries TRBV2 and TRBJ1-2; D is possibly TRBD1 (6 bases). Per germline, CDR1 SNHLY and CDR2 FYNNEI. This CDR3 has 15 residues. Trimming removed 8 bases at V and 14 bases at J, with 30 bases between. For the CDR3, the DNA is TGTGCCAGCGGCTTGACAGGCACCGATACGCAGTGTTATACCTTC. Amino acid sequence: CASGLTGTDTQCYTF.

About this clonotype: Lacking the conserved final phenylalanine or tryptophan, this CDR3 likely reflects a read error. The DNA is left out, because the CDR3 cannot be placed on it with certainty; the CDR3 is given as TCRdb lists it. The rearrangement joins TRBV7-2 to TRBJ2-1; no check of the table's D call, TRBD1, against the DNA was made. Germline V CDR1 and CDR2: SGHTA, FQGNSA. The CDR3 sequence runs 13 residues, both termini included. The CDR3 reads CASNSGRSACEQY.

Points on this clonotype: One end of the junction fails to match germline, which may point to a read error. The V and J genes are TRBV10-3 and TRBJ2-7, with a weak D call TRBD2 (7 bases). Germline CDR1 ENHRY, CDR2 SYGVKD. The CDR3 sequence is 15 residues long. The CDR3 DNA is TGTGCCAGCAGTTACCGGGGGGCGCGAGGGCACGAGCAGTACTTC. This codes for CASSYRGARGHEQYF.

The chain recombines TRBV9 with TRBJ2-3; D ambiguous. CDR3 length: 13 residues. Germline-derived CDR1 and CDR2 are SGDLS and YYNGEE. V lost 4 bases and J 4 bases, leaving 10 bases between the germline ends. The CDR3 region is CASSFARADTQYF. In DNA, the CDR3 is TGTGCCAGCAGCTTCGCCCGCGCAGATACGCAGTATTTT.

V gene TRBV7-9 combines with J gene TRBJ1-2; D unclear. The germline gives CDR1 SEHNR, CDR2 FQNEAQ (reference sequence). Trimming took 3 bases from V and 14 from J, leaving 25 bases between them. The CDR3 runs 15 residues. CDR3 DNA sequence: TGTGCCAGCAGCTTGATACCCGGGGAGCAGTTTGTTGAAACCTTC. It translates to CASSLIPGEQFVETF.

V usage is TRBV2 and J usage is TRBJ2-7; D possibly matches TRBD1 or TRBD2 (6 bases each). CDR1 and CDR2 from the germline V gene are SNHLY and FYNNEI. CDR3 length: 14 residues. The CDR3: CATSDRGLHDQQFV. As DNA, the CDR3 is TGTGCCACCAGCGATCGGGGGCTACATGACCAGCAGTTCGTC.

This clonotype has ten or more counts. This rearrangement joins TRBV15 to TRBJ2-1; 7 bases are shared with TRBD1. Trimming cost V 1 base and J 0 bases; bases outside gene matches: 6. This CDR3 is 17 amino acids long. Germline V CDR1 and CDR2: LNHNV, YYDKDF (reference sequence). This CDR3 reads CATSRGTYRGSYNEQFF. CDR3 in DNA: TGTGCCACCAGCAGAGGAACCTACAGGGGCTCCTACAATGAGCAGTTCTTC.

The J gene is TRBJ1-1, the V gene TRBV20-1; tentative D call: TRBD1 (5 bases). The V end lost 3 bases, the J end lost 4 bases, and 21 bases lay between the germline ends. Germline CDR1 DFQATT, CDR2 SNEGSKA (reference sequence). The CDR3 spans 16 residues. CDR3 nucleotides: TGCAGTGCTAGTTTGCCGACAGTCAGGGCGCGCACTGAAGCTTTCTTT. Translating it yields CSASLPTVRARTEAFF.

A word on this clonotype: At one end, the junction sequence differs from germline, possibly due to a read error. This chain joins TRBV7-8 and TRBJ2-3; tentatively, D is TRBD2 (5 bases). Per germline, CDR1 SGHVS and CDR2 FQNEAQ. The length of the CDR3 is 13 residues. The CDR3 here is CASSLAGAPTTHF. In DNA, the CDR3 is TGTGCCAGCAGCTTAGCGGGAGCACCCACTACGCATTTT.

The chain carries TRBV7-9 and TRBJ1-3, with D possibly TRBD1 on 5 matching bases. From germline, CDR1 is SEHNR and CDR2 FQNEAQ (reference sequence). The CDR3 loop spans 16 amino acids. The V end was cut by 6 bases, the J end by 0 bases, with 15 bases between. The CDR3 is CASSRRDQSSGNTIYF. Here the CDR3 DNA reads TGTGCCAGCAGTCGACGGGACCAAAGCTCTGGAAACACCATATATTTT.